This is a list of T cell receptor beta chains from one sample in a study of T cells in Graves' hyperthyroidism and ophthalmopathy. Each CDR3 protein gets one entry after TCRdb re-called the multiplex PCR reads with MiXCR. The table records over 300,000 distinct CDR3 sequences, about 14% of them present only once. Material for sequencing was blood. These receptors originate from an older woman with Graves' hyperthyroidism. CDR3s leave out the opening cysteine and the closing phenylalanine or tryptophan.

v_call	j_call	cdr3_aa
TRBV7-2	TRBJ1-1	ASSLAHWGSAEAF
TRBV4-2	TRBJ1-1	ASSQGFPNTEAF
TRBV6-1	TRBJ2-3	ASSPLGDTQY
TRBV4-1	TRBJ1-5	ASSQAGVLQPQH
TRBV5-1	TRBJ2-1	ASSRPEGEQF
TRBV5-1	TRBJ2-7	ASSGGLAKDEQY
TRBV11-3	TRBJ2-3	ASSLIAGTLPDTQY
TRBV10-3	TRBJ1-1	AISELGRRNTEAF
TRBV5-1	TRBJ1-1	ASSAGGGTFPF
TRBV14	TRBJ2-3	ASSHAGTATDTQY